These 29 T cell receptor beta chains share one sample of origin, sequenced in a study of control samples from healthy donors and cancer patients. The protocol was immunoSEQ multiplex PCR, while the TCRdb copy is restricted to in-frame clones and leaves out a portion. The profile covers some 150,000 clones, with about 94% appearing a single time and 12% to 15% taken by the ten largest. Sequencing was done on a sample of PBMCs. Every receptor here comes from a man aged 55 to 69 with colorectal cancer.

This chain links TRBV4-1 with TRBJ1-4, with a weak D call TRBD1 (5 bases). V dropped 1 base and J dropped 5 bases, with 11 bases sitting between them. The CDR3 length is 15 residues. CDR1 and CDR2 (germline): MGHRA, YSYEKL. The CDR3: CASSQGGWANEKLFF. As DNA, the CDR3 is TGCGCCAGCAGCCAAGGGGGCTGGGCGAATGAAAAACTGTTTTTT.

The gene calls are TRBV11-2 and TRBJ2-5; weak D call: TRBD1 (6 bases). V lost 5 bases and J 2 bases, leaving 15 bases between the germline ends. The CDR3 sequence is 15 residues long. Germline values: CDR1 SGHAT, CDR2 FQNNGV. In DNA, the CDR3 is TGTGCCAGCAGCCAGAGGGGGTTCCGGCAAGAGACCCAGTACTTC. Translating gives CASSQRGFRQETQYF.

The rearrangement joins TRBV19 to TRBJ2-3; the D gene is possibly TRBD1 (5 bases). The germline V and J ends were trimmed by 0 bases and 1 base, with 14 bases remaining between them. This CDR3 has 17 amino acids. Germline V gives CDR1 LNHDA, CDR2 SQIVND (reference sequence). The CDR3 DNA follows: TGTGCCAGTAGTATAGATCGCCAGGGAAGGGGCACAGATACGCAGTATTTT. Encoded protein: CASSIDRQGRGTDTQYF.

In its sample, this clone was seen once. V is TRBV3-1 (or the pseudogene TRBV3-2) and J is TRBJ2-7; D is unclear. The V end lost 0 bases, the J end lost 2 bases, and 5 bases lay between the germline ends. The length of the CDR3 is 13 residues. The germline CDR1 and CDR2 sequences are LGHDT and YNNKEL (reference sequence). The CDR3 sequence: CASSQEGTYEQYF. Here the CDR3 DNA reads TGTGCCAGCAGCCAAGAAGGCACCTACGAGCAGTACTTC.

The chain joins TRBV6-6 to TRBJ2-6; D is ambiguous. Germline CDR1 and CDR2: MNHNY and SVGAGI (reference sequence). The CDR3 consists of 15 residues. Trimming took off 6 bases at V and 3 bases at J, with 12 bases between the two ends. CDR3 region: CASSPSPHGANVLTF. The CDR3 bases are TGTGCCAGCAGCCCCTCCCCTCATGGGGCCAACGTCCTGACTTTC.

This chain joins TRBV10-3 and TRBJ2-3; TRBD2 matches 11 bases. There are 14 residues in the CDR3. From germline, CDR1 is ENHRY and CDR2 SYGVKD. After removal of 7 bases from V and 4 bases from J, the junction contained 4 bases not matched to a gene. This CDR3 is CAITGSGGADTQYF. DNA for the CDR3: TGTGCCATCACGGGTAGCGGGGGGGCAGATACGCAGTATTTT.

The chain is built from TRBV2 and TRBJ2-5, with 13 nucleotides matching TRBD2. Trimming at V came to 4 bases and at J to 2 bases, leaving 4 bases not matched to a gene. The CDR3 has 16 residues. Germline assignment: CDR1 SNHLY and CDR2 FYNNEI. The CDR3 nucleotides are TGTGCCAGCAGTGCCACTAGCGGGGGGGCACAAGAGACCCAGTACTTC. Translation gives CASSATSGGAQETQYF. The whole variable domain, filled in from reference TRBV2 and TRBJ2-5, reads EPEVTQTPSHQVTQMGQEVILRCVPISNHLYFYWYRQILGQKVEFLVSFYNNEISEKSEIFDDQFSVERPDGSNFTLKIRSTKLEDSAMYFCASSATSGGAQETQYFGPGTRLLVL.

The chain is built from TRBV18 and TRBJ2-5, with D possibly matching TRBD2 (5 bases). This CDR3 has 13 residues. V was pared by 2 bases and J by 2 bases, with 6 bases between. Germline CDR1 reads KGHSH; CDR2 reads LQKENI. CDR3 bases: TGTGCCAGCTCACCAGAGGGACAAGAGACCCAGTACTTC. It is translated as CASSPEGQETQYF.

This clone came up once. This chain joins TRBV7-9 and TRBJ2-7; D gene unclear. V lost 3 bases and J lost 6, with 3 bases in between. The CDR3 runs 10 residues. In germline, CDR1 is SEHNR, CDR2 FQNEAQ (reference sequence). The CDR3 DNA sequence: TGTGCCAGCAGCTTGACCGAGCAGTACTTC. Its translation: CASSLTEQYF.

The chain joins TRBV10-2 to TRBJ1-4; weak D call: TRBD1 (6 bases). The CDR3 contains 11 residues. CDR1 and CDR2 (germline): WSHSY, SAAADI. The V and J ends lost 7 bases and 14 bases respectively, with 14 bases between them. The DNA for the CDR3 is TGCGCCAGCACCGACACCGGGGGCCTGTTTTTT. This codes for CASTDTGGLFF.

This rearrangement joins TRBV27 to TRBJ2-7; 11 bases agree with TRBD1. The V gene's germline CDR1 is MNHEY and CDR2 SMNVEV (reference sequence). After removal of 5 bases from V and 10 bases from J, the junction contained 1 base not matched to a gene. The CDR3 extends over 11 amino acids. The CDR3 loop reads CASSGTGGQYF. CDR3 DNA sequence: TGTGCCAGCAGTGGGACAGGGGGTCAGTACTTC.

This clone was detected only once. The chain links TRBV4-1 to TRBJ1-2; no clear D gene. Trimming left V 1 base short and J 6 bases short, with 9 bases between. The germline V gene encodes CDR1 MGHRA and CDR2 YSYEKL. The CDR3 sequence is 13 residues long. The CDR3 DNA sequence: TGCGCCAGCAGCCAAGGGCAGGTACATGGCTACACCTTC. It yields the protein CASSQGQVHGYTF.

The chain recombines TRBV9 with TRBJ1-6; no clear D. V was trimmed by 1 base and J by 7 bases, leaving 9 bases between them. CDR1 SGDLS and CDR2 YYNGEE come from the germline V gene. This CDR3 region has 14 residues. This chain's CDR3 is CASSVSDGNSPLHF. The DNA of the CDR3 is TGTGCCAGCAGCGTATCGGACGGGAATTCACCCCTCCACTTT.

The chain recombines TRBV29-1 with TRBJ1-1; D gene ambiguous. The CDR3 consists of 14 residues. V shed 4 bases and J shed 5 bases, with 17 bases lying between them. Germline-derived CDR1 and CDR2 are SQVTM and ANQGSEA. For the CDR3, the DNA is TGCAGCGTTGCCGGTAGAGGGTGGAGTACTGAAGCTTTCTTT. It is translated as CSVAGRGWSTEAFF.

This chain links TRBV5-1 with TRBJ1-4; 10 bases agree with TRBD1. Trimming removed 4 bases from V and 5 bases from J; junction bases left unmatched: 5. This CDR3 is built from 15 residues. Germline CDR1 reads SGHRS; CDR2 reads YFSETQ. CDR3 protein: CASSQGTGENEKLFF. For the CDR3, the DNA is TGCGCCAGCAGCCAAGGGACAGGGGAAAATGAAAAACTGTTTTTT.

This sequence joins TRBV7-9 and TRBJ2-4; D is uncertain. Germline lookup yields CDR1 SEHNR and CDR2 FQNEAQ (reference sequence). The V end lost 5 bases, the J end lost 8 bases, and 19 bases lay between the germline ends. This CDR3 has 15 amino acids. DNA for the CDR3: TGTGCCAGCAGCCAGGACCTGGCTGTGTTAGACATTCAGTACTTC. The encoded protein is CASSQDLAVLDIQYF.

This chain uses TRBV4-3 with TRBJ2-5, with 10 bases fitting TRBD2. Germline CDR1 is LGHNA and CDR2 is YSLEER. J gave up 5 bases and V 3 bases, and 3 bases lay outside the gene matches. The CDR3 has 14 amino acids. The CDR3 DNA sequence: TGCGCCAGCAGCCACCAGCGGGGGGGCGAGACCCAGTACTTC. Its protein is CASSHQRGGETQYF.

The CDR3 loop is CASSSDRGLNEKLFF. The CDR3 nucleotides are TGTGCCAGCAGTTCGGACAGGGGGCTTAATGAAAAACTGTTTTTT. This chain joins TRBV28 and TRBJ1-4, with 11 bases identical to TRBD1. Unmatched junction bases numbered 2, after V lost 4 bases and J lost 4 bases. There are 15 residues in the CDR3. In germline, CDR1 is MDHEN, CDR2 SYDVKM.

The J gene is TRBJ1-1, the V gene TRBV30, with D unresolved. The CDR3 extends over 13 amino acids. V was shortened by 0 bases and J by 0 bases, with 5 bases between the two germline ends. Germline V lookup: CDR1 GTSNPN, CDR2 SVGIG (reference sequence). CDR3 sequence: CAWSVKLNTEAFF. DNA for the CDR3: TGTGCCTGGAGTGTAAAGTTGAACACTGAAGCTTTCTTT.

The V call is TRBV5-5, the J call TRBJ1-2; 7 bases fit TRBD1. Germline CDR1 and CDR2: SGHKS and YYEKEE (reference sequence). The ends lost 2 bases at V and 0 bases at J; junction bases unmatched: 4. The CDR3 is 15 residues long. Here the CDR3 reads CASSLGTAANYGYTF. The CDR3 DNA sequence: TGTGCCAGCAGCTTAGGGACAGCTGCTAACTATGGCTACACCTTC.

The chain recombines TRBV19 with TRBJ1-6; D is unresolved. V lost 3 bases and J lost 3, with 15 bases in between. CDR1 LNHDA and CDR2 SQIVND come from the germline V gene (reference sequence). CDR3 length equals 17 residues. The CDR3: CASSIGSSVNYNSPLHF. The CDR3 DNA reads as TGTGCCAGTAGTATCGGCTCGTCCGTTAACTATAATTCACCCCTCCACTTT.

This clone has just one count. This chain connects TRBV2 to TRBJ2-5; D possibly corresponds to TRBD1 (6 bases). CDR1 SNHLY and CDR2 FYNNEI come from the germline V gene. Trimming stripped 6 bases from V and 1 base from J, with 12 bases between. The CDR3 totals 14 residues. The CDR3 coding sequence is TGTGCCAGCAGAGGAGTGGGGGCCCAAGAGACCCAGTACTTC. Amino acid sequence: CASRGVGAQETQYF.

J is TRBJ2-1 and V is TRBV7-9, with D possibly matching TRBD2 (5 bases). V was pared by 2 bases and J by 3 bases, with 8 bases between. This CDR3 is built from 14 residues. Germline V gene sequence: CDR1 SEHNR, CDR2 FQNEAQ (reference sequence). This chain's CDR3 is CASSLTGVYNEQFF. CDR3 bases: TGTGCCAGCAGCTTAACCGGGGTCTACAATGAGCAGTTCTTC.

V and J are TRBV27 and TRBJ1-5; tentatively, D is TRBD1 (6 bases). The CDR3 runs to 15 residues. V lost 6 bases, J lost 3 bases, and 15 bases lay in between. Germline V gene sequence: CDR1 MNHEY, CDR2 SMNVEV (reference sequence). DNA for the CDR3: TGTGCCAGCAGCTCAGGACAGAAGAACAATCAGCCCCAGCATTTT. It codes for CASSSGQKNNQPQHF.

The count of this clone is one. This chain's CDR3 is CASSYREFTDTQYF. CDR3 DNA sequence: TGTGCCAGCAGTTACCGGGAATTCACAGATACGCAGTATTTT. The V call is TRBV6-5, the J call TRBJ2-3, with D possibly matching TRBD2 (5 bases). Trimming stripped 2 bases from V and 2 bases from J, with 8 bases between. The V gene's germline CDR1 is MNHEY and CDR2 SVGAGI. The CDR3 is 14 amino acids.

This clone came up once. The V gene is TRBV24-1, the J gene TRBJ2-3; D might be TRBD1 or TRBD2, each matching 5 bases. The V gene lost 10 bases and the J gene lost 8 bases, with 15 bases spanning the gap. Germline CDR1 reads KGHDR; CDR2 reads SFDVKD. This CDR3 region has 12 residues. For the CDR3, the DNA is TGTGCCACAAGGGACCCTGGAGGTACGCAGTATTTT. Its protein is CATRDPGGTQYF.

The sample holds one count of this clone. The chain recombines TRBV9 with TRBJ2-3; D is ambiguous. The CDR3 length is 15 residues. Trimming stripped 0 bases from V and 2 bases from J, with 10 bases between. In germline, CDR1 is SGDLS, CDR2 YYNGEE. Here the CDR3 DNA reads TGTGCCAGCAGCGTAGGGCCCCAGGCCACAGATACGCAGTATTTT. Protein sequence: CASSVGPQATDTQYF.

The chain's CDR3 is CASSLDQAGVGYGYTF. CDR3 DNA sequence: TGTGCCAGCAGCTTAGATCAGGCAGGGGTTGGCTATGGCTACACCTTC. The chain is built from TRBV11-2 and TRBJ1-2, with D tentatively TRBD1 (6 bases). The V gene lost 0 bases and the J gene lost 4 bases, with 15 bases spanning the gap. This CDR3 is 16 amino acids long. Germline V gives CDR1 SGHAT, CDR2 FQNNGV.

This clone was recorded once. The V and J genes are TRBV19 and TRBJ1-5; no reliable D call. Trimming pared 0 bases from V and 5 bases from J, leaving 11 bases between. Germline V gene sequence: CDR1 LNHDA, CDR2 SQIVND (reference sequence). This CDR3 contains 15 residues. CDR3 sequence reads: CASSIEFPPDQPQHF. CDR3 DNA sequence: TGTGCCAGTAGTATAGAGTTCCCCCCCGATCAGCCCCAGCATTTT. Combining the CDR3 with reference TRBV19 and TRBJ1-5 gives the whole variable domain DGGITQSPKYLFRKEGQNVTLSCEQNLNHDAMYWYRQDPGQGLRLIYYSQIVNDFQKGDIAEGYSVSREKKESFPLTVTSAQKNPTAFYLCASSIEFPPDQPQHFGDGTRLSIL.